These T cell receptor beta chains were read from a single sample in a study of T cell changes during pregnancy in multiple sclerosis. Clones were read by immunoSEQ multiplex PCR, and TCRdb kept only the in-frame ones, dropping some. Of tens of thousands of clones listed, about 92% were seen once; the top ten hold roughly 2.5%. The sample was peripheral blood, taken in the second trimester of pregnancy. The receptor set was obtained from a female donor in good health, enrolled as a control in a pregnancy study. Each CDR3 is given without its conserved first and last residue. Clone size is stated in some rows and not others, as once, few, many or a class when expanded.

J: TRBJ2-3
V: TRBV2
size: few
CDR3: ASVGAYTQY

J: TRBJ1-5
V: TRBV7-2
size: NA
CDR3: ASSRGQSDQPQH

J: TRBJ2-7
V: TRBV21-1
size: NA
CDR3: ASSTGRGLAARYEQY

J: TRBJ2-1
V: TRBV28
size: NA
CDR3: ASSAPGTGSYNEQF

J: TRBJ1-1
V: TRBV18
size: NA
CDR3: ASSPGQNEGAF

J: TRBJ1-1
V: TRBV7-9
size: few
CDR3: ASSLSGGRTEAF

J: TRBJ1-3
V: TRBV7-6
size: NA
CDR3: ASSETGSGNTIY

J: TRBJ1-2
V: TRBV7-8
size: NA
CDR3: ASSGGQVHYGYT

J: TRBJ2-7
V: TRBV28
size: NA
CDR3: ASQTGQFYEQY

J: TRBJ2-3
V: TRBV13
size: NA
CDR3: ASKSSGPTDTQY

J: TRBJ2-3
V: TRBV7-3
size: NA
CDR3: ASSSTGGTQY

J: TRBJ1-5
V: TRBV6-1
size: NA
CDR3: ASSEAGFQPQH

J: TRBJ2-3
V: TRBV7-3
size: once
CDR3: ASSLVPGGTDTQY

J: TRBJ2-5
V: TRBV7-9
size: NA
CDR3: ASSSGLAGGPPKETQY

J: TRBJ2-7
V: TRBV7-9
size: NA
CDR3: ASSLVLAGVGEQY

J: TRBJ1-4
V: TRBV5-5
size: once
CDR3: ASSFGQGKLF

J: TRBJ1-5
V: TRBV18
size: NA
CDR3: ASSRSEGNHQPQH

J: TRBJ1-1
V: TRBV7-3
size: NA
CDR3: ASSLRGDNTEAF

J: TRBJ2-1
V: TRBV10-3
size: NA
CDR3: AIRLAGGEGNEQF

J: TRBJ1-4
V: TRBV25-1
size: once
CDR3: ASSEFVAANEKLF

J: TRBJ1-4
V: TRBV25-1
size: NA
CDR3: ASRTAEIWGKLF

J: TRBJ2-6
V: TRBV7-3
size: NA
CDR3: ASSLPGPLGANVLT

J: TRBJ2-7
V: TRBV2
size: NA
CDR3: ASTSTGDYYEQY

J: TRBJ1-3
V: TRBV2
size: NA
CDR3: ASSYRSGNTIY

J: TRBJ2-5
V: TRBV2
size: NA
CDR3: ASSESGGGDETQY

J: TRBJ2-7
V: TRBV11-2
size: NA
CDR3: ASSLVTDGLYEQY

J: TRBJ2-1
V: TRBV28
size: NA
CDR3: ASSLAGGPDEQF

J: TRBJ2-1
V: TRBV5-1
size: NA
CDR3: ASSLGRDRGLGDEQF

J: TRBJ2-1
V: TRBV10-1
size: NA
CDR3: ASSEGQGKGHEQF

J: TRBJ2-5
V: TRBV7-9
size: once
CDR3: ASSPGQGESFRETQY

J: TRBJ1-6
V: TRBV2
size: NA
CDR3: ASSERGTDSPLH

J: TRBJ1-5
V: TRBV28
size: once
CDR3: ASSEWTGRNQPQH

J: TRBJ2-1
V: TRBV10-3
size: NA
CDR3: ASSGTGGLEPYNEQF

J: TRBJ2-3
V: TRBV29-1
size: NA
CDR3: SVWTDGQY

J: TRBJ2-2
V: TRBV7-3
size: NA
CDR3: ASSSDEARGGELF

J: TRBJ2-5
V: TRBV30
size: NA
CDR3: AWSVRGGQETQY

J: TRBJ2-1
V: TRBV29-1
size: NA
CDR3: SAWTSSYNEQF

J: TRBJ1-2
V: TRBV23-1
size: NA
CDR3: ASSPDRGANYGYT

J: TRBJ2-1
V: TRBV9
size: NA
CDR3: ASSVQTSYNEQF

J: TRBJ2-3
V: TRBV30
size: NA
CDR3: AWDLGGRDTQY

J: TRBJ1-6
V: TRBV9
size: NA
CDR3: ASSGSPGESYNSPLH

J: TRBJ1-5
V: TRBV30
size: NA
CDR3: AWNSGTGIQPQH

J: TRBJ2-2
V: TRBV19
size: NA
CDR3: ASSRTSGRASGELF

J: TRBJ2-3
V: TRBV9
size: few
CDR3: ASSVGLGRAKADTQY

J: TRBJ1-1
V: TRBV5-4
size: NA
CDR3: ASSFLGGPSEAF

J: TRBJ1-5
V: TRBV29-1
size: NA
CDR3: SVVLGSGQPQH

J: TRBJ2-5
V: TRBV5-1
size: NA
CDR3: ASSGDRGTETQY

J: TRBJ2-7
V: TRBV6-5
size: NA
CDR3: ASLSLGGPYEQY